Sequencing of this T cell receptor (beta chain) was carried out in a study of response to subunit inactivated influenza vaccine. TCRdb fed the RT-PCR reads into MiXCR, producing one record per CDR3 protein. The profile covers roughly 170,000 distinct CDR3 sequences, with around 9% appearing a single time and around 9.9% taken by the ten largest. Study-level findings and limits: Authors suggested each seasonal flu vaccination may recruit only limited numbers of new T cells.

For this clonotype: Its matching antigen is unknown.

This CDR3 is built from 13 residues. V was clipped by 5 bases and J by 5 bases; unmatched bases: 7. CDR1 DFQATT and CDR2 SNEGSKA come from the germline V gene (reference sequence). The rearrangement joins TRBV20-1 to TRBJ2-7; 9 nucleotides match TRBD1. The receptor was derived from a man in his fifties who received an inactivated influenza vaccine. The source was non-naive T cells sorted from PBMCs, collected on the day of vaccination. CDR3: CSAAGTGLNEQYF. As DNA, the CDR3 is TGCAGTGCTGCCGGGACAGGGTTGAACGAGCAGTACTTC.